This T cell receptor beta chain was recovered during a study of PD-1 blockade in classical Hodgkin lymphoma. Study observations and caveats: CD4+ TCR diversity climbed significantly by C4D1, unlike CD8+ TCR diversity. Possible causes of repertoire differences, disease activity or prior therapy, remain undefined.

V shed 6 bases, J shed 2 bases, and the junction held 4 bases outside the gene matches. In germline, CDR1 is MGHDK, CDR2 SYGVNS. CDR3 length equals 15 residues. Time point: cycle 4 day 1 (C4D1), after 5 to 7 weeks of nivolumab. Relapses following autologous stem cell transplantation were seen in all patients, with brentuximab vedotin exposure varying. Magnetic negative selection served to purify CD4+ T cells out of PBMCs that had been thawed. The assay was immunoSEQ multiplex PCR, and TCRdb's table has in-frame clones only and misses some. The table records more than 10,000 clones, about 80% of them present only once. Comment on this clone: Its antigen is unknown.

Sequenced here: CD4+ T cells from blood, sampled before the fourth cycle of nivolumab. The sequence was collected from a human donor with classical Hodgkin lymphoma. The rearrangement joins TRBV25-1 to TRBJ2-1; TRBD2 aligns across 10 bases. CDR3 nucleotide sequence: TGTGCCAGCAGCGTACTAGCGGGACCCTACAATGAGCAGTTCTTC. This translates into CASSVLAGPYNEQFF.